This T cell receptor beta chain was sequenced in a study of T cell repertoires in cytomegalovirus infection. Turning to the study itself: Recently identified HLA-C-restricted CMV epitopes and well-studied HLA-B-restricted CMV epitopes were used by the study. CMV infection together with matching HLA type was indicated by public TCR beta signatures.

This clonotype was counted only a few times. Its antigen is as yet unknown. From germline, CDR1 is SGHTA and CDR2 FQGNSA. With V trimmed by 5 bases and J by 8 bases, 2 bases remained unmatched. The CDR3 is 12 residues long. General study points: HLA-C-restricted CMV clonotypes gave the most frequent clonotype in two of eight donors.

TCRdb ran MiXCR on the reads and lists one entry per CDR3 protein. The sample carries about 58,000 distinct CDR3 sequences, more than 15% recorded once. The chain has TRBV7-2 and TRBJ2-1; 8 nucleotides match TRBD1. The receptor was derived from a human donor in good health (CMV status not recorded). Some clones in this sample may be carry-over from other donors' samples. The sample here was CD8+ T cells from cultured PBMCs, taken from culture after CMV antigen stimulation. The CDR3 DNA reads TGTGCCAGCAGCGACAGGGGCGATGAGCAGTTCTTC. Encoded protein: CASSDRGDEQFF.